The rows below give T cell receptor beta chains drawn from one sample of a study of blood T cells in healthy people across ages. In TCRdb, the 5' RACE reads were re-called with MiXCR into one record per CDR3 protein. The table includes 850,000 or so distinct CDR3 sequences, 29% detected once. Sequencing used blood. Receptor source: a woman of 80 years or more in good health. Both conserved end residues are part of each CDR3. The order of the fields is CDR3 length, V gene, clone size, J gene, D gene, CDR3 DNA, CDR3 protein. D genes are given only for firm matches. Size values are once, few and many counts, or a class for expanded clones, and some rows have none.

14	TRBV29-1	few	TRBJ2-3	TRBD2	TGCAGCGTTGAGTCTAGCGGGGGGATAGATACGCAGTATTTT	CSVESSGGIDTQYF
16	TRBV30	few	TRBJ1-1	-	TGTGCCTGGAGTCGACAGTACGGACCCATGAACACTGAAGCTTTCTTT	CAWSRQYGPMNTEAFF
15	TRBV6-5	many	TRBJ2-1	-	TGTGCCAGCAGGGAGACGGGGATAACCTACAATGAGCAGTTCTTC	CASRETGITYNEQFF
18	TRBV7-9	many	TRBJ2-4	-	TGTGCCAGCAGCTTAGGCCAGGGAACCTTGCTAGCCAAAAACATTCAGTACTTC	CASSLGQGTLLAKNIQYF
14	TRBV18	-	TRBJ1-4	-	TGTGCCAGCTCACCTACAGGGTTGGATGAAAAACTGTTTTTT	CASSPTGLDEKLFF
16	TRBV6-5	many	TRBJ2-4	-	TGTGCCAGCAGTTACTCGATACTGGGGGCCAAAAACATTCAGTACTTC	CASSYSILGAKNIQYF
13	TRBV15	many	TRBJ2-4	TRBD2	TGTGCCACCAGTCTTGTGGCGGGAGAAGGGGAGTACTTC	CATSLVAGEGEYF
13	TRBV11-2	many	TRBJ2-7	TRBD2	TGTGCCAGCACTGGGCTAGCGGGCTACGAGCAGTACTTC	CASTGLAGYEQYF
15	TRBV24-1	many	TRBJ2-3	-	TGTGCCACCAGTGGCTCCGGGGGACTCACAGATACGCAGTATTTT	CATSGSGGLTDTQYF
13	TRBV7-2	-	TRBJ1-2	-	TGTGCCAGCAGCAACCCTCCGGACTATGGCTACACCTTC	CASSNPPDYGYTF
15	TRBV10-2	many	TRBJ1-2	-	TGCGCCAGCAGTGAGTCGATTAGCAGAGGCCATGGCTACACCTTC	CASSESISRGHGYTF
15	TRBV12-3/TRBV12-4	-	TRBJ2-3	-	TGTGCCAGCAGTTTAAGTAGCATGGAGGCAGATGCGCAGTATTTT	CASSLSSMEADAQYF
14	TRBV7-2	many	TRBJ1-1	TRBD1	TGTGCCAGCAGCTCTTACAGGGGAAGCACTGAAGCTTTCTTT	CASSSYRGSTEAFF
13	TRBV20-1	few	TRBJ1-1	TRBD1	TGCAGTGCTCTACCGACAGGGACCACTGAAGCTTTCTTT	CSALPTGTTEAFF
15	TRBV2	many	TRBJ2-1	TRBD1	TGTGCCAGCAGGGGAGGACAGGGTGCCTACAATGAGCAGTTCTTC	CASRGGQGAYNEQFF
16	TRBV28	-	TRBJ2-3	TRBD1	TGTACCAGCAGTCCACGGAGGACAGGGAGCACAGATACGCAGTATTTT	CTSSPRRTGSTDTQYF
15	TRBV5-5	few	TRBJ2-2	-	TGTGCCAGCAGACCCCCGGGGCCTAACACCGGGGAGCTGTTTTTT	CASRPPGPNTGELFF
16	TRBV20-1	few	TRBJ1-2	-	TGCAGTGCTAGCGGTATCGTTCGGGGGAAGGTGGGCGGCTACACCTTC	CSASGIVRGKVGGYTF
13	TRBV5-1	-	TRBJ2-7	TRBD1	TGCGCCAGCAGCTATGGGACAGCTGAGGAGCAGTACTTC	CASSYGTAEEQYF
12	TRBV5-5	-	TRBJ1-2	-	TGTGCCAGCAGCCTCTGGGCGGGAGGCTACACCTTC	CASSLWAGGYTF
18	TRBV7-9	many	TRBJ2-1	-	TGTGCCAGCAGCTTAATGGATCTGGGGGCTTTCTCCTACAATGAGCAGTTCTTC	CASSLMDLGAFSYNEQFF
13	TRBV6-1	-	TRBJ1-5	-	TGTGCCAGCAGTTCCTCTTTCAATCAGCCCCAGCATTTT	CASSSSFNQPQHF
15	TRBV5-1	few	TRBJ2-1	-	TGCGCCAGCAGCCCCCATGAACCTGCATACAATGAGCAGTTCTTC	CASSPHEPAYNEQFF
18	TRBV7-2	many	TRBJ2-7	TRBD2	TGTGCCAGCAGCTTAGCTAGCGGGGGGTCCACTTTTTCCTACGAGCAGTACTTC	CASSLASGGSTFSYEQYF
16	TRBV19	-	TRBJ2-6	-	TGTGCCAGTAGGGACGGGCGAACCTCTGGGGCCAACGTCCTGACTTTC	CASRDGRTSGANVLTF
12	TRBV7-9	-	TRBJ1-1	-	TGTGCCAGCAAGGGAGGAGGAACTGAAGCTTTCTTT	CASKGGGTEAFF
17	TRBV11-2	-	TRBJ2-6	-	TGTGCCAGCAGCAGGGGAGGGGGGGGGTCTGGGGCCAACGTCCTGACTTTC	CASSRGGGGSGANVLTF
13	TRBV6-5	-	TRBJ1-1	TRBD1	TGTGCCAGTCGCCCCAGGGGGGACACTGAAGCTTTCTTT	CASRPRGDTEAFF
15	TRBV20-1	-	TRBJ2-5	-	TGCAGTGCTAGAGATAGATCTGTACTTTTAGGGGAGCAGTACTTC	CSARDRSVLLGEQYF
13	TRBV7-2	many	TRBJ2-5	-	TGTGCCAGCAGCCCGGGGTTTGGGGAGACCCAGTACTTC	CASSPGFGETQYF
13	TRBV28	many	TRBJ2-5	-	TGTGCCAGCAGCACGGATGGTGGGGAGACCCAGTACTTC	CASSTDGGETQYF
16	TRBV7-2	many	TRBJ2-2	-	TGTGCCAGCAGCTTAGGGGGTATTAGAAACACCGGGGAGCTGTTTTTT	CASSLGGIRNTGELFF
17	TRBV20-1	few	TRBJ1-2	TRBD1	TGCAGTGCTCTCCCTAGCTCCCGGGACAGGGGTAGAAATGGCTACACCTTC	CSALPSSRDRGRNGYTF
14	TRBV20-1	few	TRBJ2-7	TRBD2	TGCAGTGCTTCAAGCGGGGGGGCAAGGTACGAGCAGTACTTC	CSASSGGARYEQYF
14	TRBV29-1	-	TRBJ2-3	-	TGCAGCGGTTCGGGAACATGGAGCACAGATACGCAGTATTTT	CSGSGTWSTDTQYF
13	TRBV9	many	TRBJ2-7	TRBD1	TGTGCCAGCAGCGCGACAGGGCAATACGAGCAGTACTTC	CASSATGQYEQYF
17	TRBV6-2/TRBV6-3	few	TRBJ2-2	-	TGTGCCAGCAGTTTGGCCATACCAAATCTGAACACCGGGGAGCTGTTTTTT	CASSLAIPNLNTGELFF
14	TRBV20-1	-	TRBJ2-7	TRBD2	TGCAGTGCTAGACGGGGAGGGAGGGCCCACGAGCAGTACTTC	CSARRGGRAHEQYF
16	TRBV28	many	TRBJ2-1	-	TGTGCCAGCAGTCCTTCCTTTGGCGGAGGCTACAATGAGCAGTTCTTC	CASSPSFGGGYNEQFF
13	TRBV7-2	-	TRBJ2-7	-	TGTGCCAGCAGCCCCGGTGGGGCATCTCTACCCAACTTC	CASSPGGASLPNF
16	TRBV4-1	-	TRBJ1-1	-	TGCGCCAGCAGTGTCAATCTAGGCCTTTGGAACACTGAAGCTTTCTTT	CASSVNLGLWNTEAFF
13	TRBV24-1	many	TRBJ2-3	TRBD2	TGTGCCACCGGGGGAGGGAGCACAGATACGCAGTATTTT	CATGGGSTDTQYF
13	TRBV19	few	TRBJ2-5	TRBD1	TGTGCCAGTAGCAGGACAGGGCAACAGACCCAGTACTTC	CASSRTGQQTQYF
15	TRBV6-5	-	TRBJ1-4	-	TGTGCCAGCAGTTACTCGCTCCACCGTAATGAAAAACTGTTTTTT	CASSYSLHRNEKLFF
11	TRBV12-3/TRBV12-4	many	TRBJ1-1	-	TGCGCCAGCAGCTTGGGGGTAGAAGCTTTCTTT	CASSLGVEAFF
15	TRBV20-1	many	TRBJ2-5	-	TGCAGTGCTAGAGACATGGGGGGTGTCCAAGAGACCCAGTACTTC	CSARDMGGVQETQYF
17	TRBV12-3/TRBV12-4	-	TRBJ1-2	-	TGTGCCAGCAGTTTAAGTTGGGACCTCGTGGAGTTCTCTGGCTACACCTTC	CASSLSWDLVEFSGYTF
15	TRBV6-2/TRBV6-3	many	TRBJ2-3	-	TGTGCCAGCAGCCCTAGCGACCTCCCCACAGATACGCAGTATTTT	CASSPSDLPTDTQYF
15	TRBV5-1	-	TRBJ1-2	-	TGCGCCAGCAGCTTGGCCGCAGGGGCCGACTATGGCTACACCTTC	CASSLAAGADYGYTF
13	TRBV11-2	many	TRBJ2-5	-	TGTGCCAGCTCACCAGGGGGGAAGGAGACCCAGTACTTC	CASSPGGKETQYF
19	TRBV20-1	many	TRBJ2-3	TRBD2	TGCAGTGCCGCCGGGAGAGGTGTGGCTAGCGGGGGGCTCACAGATACGCAGTATTTT	CSAAGRGVASGGLTDTQYF
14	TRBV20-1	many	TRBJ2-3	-	TGCAGTGCTAGAGAAGGGGGATACACAGATACGCAGTATTTT	CSAREGGYTDTQYF
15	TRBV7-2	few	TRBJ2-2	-	TGTGCCAGCAGCATTCTTATGAACACGGCCGGGGAGCTGTTTTTT	CASSILMNTAGELFF
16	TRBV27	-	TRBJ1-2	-	TGTGCCAGCAGGGAGAACATGGGGGCACCTAACTATGGCTACACCTTC	CASRENMGAPNYGYTF
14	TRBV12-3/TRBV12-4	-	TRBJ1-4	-	TGTGCCAGCAGCCCCCGGGGGATAAATGAAAAACTGTTTTTT	CASSPRGINEKLFF
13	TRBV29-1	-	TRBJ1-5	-	TGCAGCGTTGAAGAGTCAGCATATCAGCCCCAGCATTTT	CSVEESAYQPQHF
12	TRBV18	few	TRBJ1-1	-	TGTGCCAGCTCACCCGGACCTTCGTTAGCTTTCTTT	CASSPGPSLAFF